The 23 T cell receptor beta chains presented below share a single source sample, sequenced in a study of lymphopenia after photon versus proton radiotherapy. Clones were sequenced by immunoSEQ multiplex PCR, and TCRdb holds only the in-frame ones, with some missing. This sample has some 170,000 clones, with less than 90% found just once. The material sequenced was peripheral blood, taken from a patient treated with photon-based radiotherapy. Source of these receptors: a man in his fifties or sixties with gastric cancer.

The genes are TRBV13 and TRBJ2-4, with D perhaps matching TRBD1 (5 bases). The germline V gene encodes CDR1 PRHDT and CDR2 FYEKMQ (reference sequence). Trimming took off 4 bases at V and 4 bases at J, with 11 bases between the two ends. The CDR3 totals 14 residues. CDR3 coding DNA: TGTGCCAGCAGCTCTACCCACAGGAAAAACATTCAGTACTTC. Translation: CASSSTHRKNIQYF.

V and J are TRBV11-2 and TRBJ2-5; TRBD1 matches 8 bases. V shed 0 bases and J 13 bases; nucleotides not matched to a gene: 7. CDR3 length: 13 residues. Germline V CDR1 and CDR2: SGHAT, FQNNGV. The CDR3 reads CASSLDQEDRVYF. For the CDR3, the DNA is TGTGCCAGCAGCTTAGATCAGGAGGACAGGGTGTACTTC. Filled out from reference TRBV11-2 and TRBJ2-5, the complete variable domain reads EAGVAQSPRYKIIEKRQSVAFWCNPISGHATLYWYQQILGQGPKLLIQFQNNGVVDDSQLPKDRFSAERLKGVDSTLKIQPAKLEDSAVYLCASSLDQEDRVYFGPGTRLLVL.

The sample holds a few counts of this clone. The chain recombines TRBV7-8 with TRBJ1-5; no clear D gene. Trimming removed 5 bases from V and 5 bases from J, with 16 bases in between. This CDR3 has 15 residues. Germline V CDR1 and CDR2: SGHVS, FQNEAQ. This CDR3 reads CASSPRGRSYQPQHF. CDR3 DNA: TGTGCCAGCAGCCCCCGCGGGAGGTCTTATCAGCCCCAGCATTTT.

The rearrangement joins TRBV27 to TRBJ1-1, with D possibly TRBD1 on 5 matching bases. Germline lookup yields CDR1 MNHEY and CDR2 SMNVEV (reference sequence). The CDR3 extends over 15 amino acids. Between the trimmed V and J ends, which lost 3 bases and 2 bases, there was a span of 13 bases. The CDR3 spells CASSFRSGTNTEAFF. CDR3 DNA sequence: TGTGCCAGCAGTTTTAGGTCTGGGACCAACACTGAAGCTTTCTTT.

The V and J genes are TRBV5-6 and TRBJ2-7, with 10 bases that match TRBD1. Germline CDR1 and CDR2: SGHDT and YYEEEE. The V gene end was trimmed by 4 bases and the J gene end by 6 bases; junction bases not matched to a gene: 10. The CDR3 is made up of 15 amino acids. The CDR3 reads CASSTAGTGVFEQYF. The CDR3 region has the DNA TGTGCCAGCAGCACCGCCGGGACAGGGGTTTTCGAGCAGTACTTC. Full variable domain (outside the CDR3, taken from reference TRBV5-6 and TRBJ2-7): DAGVTQSPTHLIKTRGQQVTLRCSPKSGHDTVSWYQQALGQGPQFIFQYYEEEERQRGNFPDRFSGHQFPNYSSELNVNALLLGDSALYLCASSTAGTGVFEQYFGPGTRLTVT.

DNA of the CDR3: TGTGCCAGCAGCTACCCCGGGACTACTAACACCGGGGAGCTGTTTTTT. Its translation: CASSYPGTTNTGELFF. V gene TRBV9 combines with J gene TRBJ2-2; 7 bases are shared with TRBD2. The CDR3 runs 16 residues. The ends lost 4 bases at V and 2 bases at J; junction bases unmatched: 8. The germline V gene has CDR1 SGDLS and CDR2 YYNGEE.

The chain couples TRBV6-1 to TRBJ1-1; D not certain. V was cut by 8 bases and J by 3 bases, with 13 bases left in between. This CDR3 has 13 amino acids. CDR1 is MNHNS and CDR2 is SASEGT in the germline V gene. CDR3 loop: CASERGRDTEAFF. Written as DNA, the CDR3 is TGTGCCAGCGAGCGAGGGAGAGACACTGAAGCTTTCTTT.

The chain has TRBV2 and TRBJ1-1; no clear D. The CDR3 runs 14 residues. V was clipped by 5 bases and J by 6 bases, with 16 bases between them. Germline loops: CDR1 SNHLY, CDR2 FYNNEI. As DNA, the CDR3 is TGTGCCAGCAGTTTAATCTTCTACCGGGCTGAAGCTTTCTTT. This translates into CASSLIFYRAEAFF. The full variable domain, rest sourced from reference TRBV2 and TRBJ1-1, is EPEVTQTPSHQVTQMGQEVILRCVPISNHLYFYWYRQILGQKVEFLVSFYNNEISEKSEIFDDQFSVERPDGSNFTLKIRSTKLEDSAMYFCASSLIFYRAEAFFGQGTRLTVV.

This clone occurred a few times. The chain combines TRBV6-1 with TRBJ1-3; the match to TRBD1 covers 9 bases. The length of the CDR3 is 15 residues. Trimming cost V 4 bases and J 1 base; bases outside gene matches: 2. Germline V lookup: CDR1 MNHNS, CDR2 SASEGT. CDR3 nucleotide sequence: TGTGCCAGCAGTGGTGGGACAGGGTCTGGAAACACCATATATTTT. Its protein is CASSGGTGSGNTIYF.

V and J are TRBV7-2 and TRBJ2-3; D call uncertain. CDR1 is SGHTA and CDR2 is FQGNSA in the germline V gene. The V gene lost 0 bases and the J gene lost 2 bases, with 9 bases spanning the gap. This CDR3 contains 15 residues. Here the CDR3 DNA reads TGTGCCAGCAGCTTAGCGGTCAGAAACACAGATACGCAGTATTTT. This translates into CASSLAVRNTDTQYF.

The CDR3 here is CASSYGRAREQYF. The CDR3 nucleotides read TGTGCCAGCAGTTACGGGAGGGCCAGGGAGCAGTACTTC. The chain links TRBV27 to TRBJ2-7, with TRBD2 matching 8 bases. The V segment lost 4 bases and the J segment 7 bases; nucleotides outside the gene matches: 6. The CDR3 length is 13 residues. The germline V gene has CDR1 MNHEY and CDR2 SMNVEV (reference sequence).

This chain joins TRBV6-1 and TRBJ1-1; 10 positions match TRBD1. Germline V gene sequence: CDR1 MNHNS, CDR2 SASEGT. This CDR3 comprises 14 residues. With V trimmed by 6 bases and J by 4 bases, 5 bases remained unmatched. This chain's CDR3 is CASSRDRGVTEAFF. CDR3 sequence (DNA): TGTGCCAGCAGCCGGGACAGGGGTGTCACTGAAGCTTTCTTT.

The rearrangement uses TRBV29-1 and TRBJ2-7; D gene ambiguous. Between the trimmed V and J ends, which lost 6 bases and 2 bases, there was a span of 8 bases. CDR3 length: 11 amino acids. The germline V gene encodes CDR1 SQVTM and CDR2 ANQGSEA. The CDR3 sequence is CSVGSTYEQYF. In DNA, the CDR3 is TGCAGCGTAGGCAGTACCTACGAGCAGTACTTC.

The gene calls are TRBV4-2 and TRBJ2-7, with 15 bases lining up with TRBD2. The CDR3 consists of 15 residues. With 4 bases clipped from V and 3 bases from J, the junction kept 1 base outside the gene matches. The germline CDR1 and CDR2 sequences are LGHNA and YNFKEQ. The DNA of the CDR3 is TGTGCCAGCAGCCCGGGACTAGCGGGGGGCTACGAGCAGTACTTC. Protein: CASSPGLAGGYEQYF.

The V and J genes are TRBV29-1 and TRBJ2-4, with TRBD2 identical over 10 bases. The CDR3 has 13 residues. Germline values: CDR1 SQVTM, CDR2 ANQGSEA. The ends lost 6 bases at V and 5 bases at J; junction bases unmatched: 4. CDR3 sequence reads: CSVRTSGQNIQYF. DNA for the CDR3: TGCAGCGTCAGGACTAGCGGCCAAAACATTCAGTACTTC.

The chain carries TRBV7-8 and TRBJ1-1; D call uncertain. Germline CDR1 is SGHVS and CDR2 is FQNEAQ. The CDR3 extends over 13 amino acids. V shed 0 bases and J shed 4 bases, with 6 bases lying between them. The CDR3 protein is CASSLARLTEAFF. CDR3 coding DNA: TGTGCCAGCAGCTTAGCAAGGCTCACTGAAGCTTTCTTT.

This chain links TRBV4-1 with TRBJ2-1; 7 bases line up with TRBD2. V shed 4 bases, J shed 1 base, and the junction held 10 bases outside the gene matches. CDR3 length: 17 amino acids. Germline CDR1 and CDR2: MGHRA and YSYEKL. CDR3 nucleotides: TGCGCCAGCAGCCCTGAGGGGCTAGCGGTATCCTACAATGAGCAGTTCTTC. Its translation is CASSPEGLAVSYNEQFF.

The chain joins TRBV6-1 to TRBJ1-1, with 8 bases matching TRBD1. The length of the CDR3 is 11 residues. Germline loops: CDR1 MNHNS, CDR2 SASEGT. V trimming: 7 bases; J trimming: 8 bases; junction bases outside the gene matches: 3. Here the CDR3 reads CASTGQGEAFF. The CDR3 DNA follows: TGTGCCAGCACAGGACAGGGAGAAGCTTTCTTT.

Written as DNA, the CDR3 is TGTGCCAGCAGCTCGACAGGGCTTAGCACAGATACGCAGTATTTT. It yields the protein CASSSTGLSTDTQYF. The rearrangement links TRBV11-2 to TRBJ2-3; 7 bases are a match to TRBD1. The J segment lost 0 bases and the V segment lost 4 bases, leaving 4 bases of the junction unmatched. The CDR3 is 15 amino acids. CDR1 and CDR2 (germline): SGHAT, FQNNGV.

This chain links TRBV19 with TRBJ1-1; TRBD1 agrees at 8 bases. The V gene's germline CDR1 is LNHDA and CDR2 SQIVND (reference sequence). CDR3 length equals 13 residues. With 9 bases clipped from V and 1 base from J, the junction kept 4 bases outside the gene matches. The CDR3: CASRQGRNTEAFF. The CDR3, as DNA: TGTGCCAGCCGACAGGGGAGGAACACTGAAGCTTTCTTT.

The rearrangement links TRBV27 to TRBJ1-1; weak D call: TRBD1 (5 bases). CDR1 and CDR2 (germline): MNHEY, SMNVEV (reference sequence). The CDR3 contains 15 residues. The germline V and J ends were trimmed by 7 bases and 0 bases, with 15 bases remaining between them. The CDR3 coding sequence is TGTGCCAGCACCAAAATGGGACCGATGAACACTGAAGCTTTCTTT. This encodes CASTKMGPMNTEAFF.

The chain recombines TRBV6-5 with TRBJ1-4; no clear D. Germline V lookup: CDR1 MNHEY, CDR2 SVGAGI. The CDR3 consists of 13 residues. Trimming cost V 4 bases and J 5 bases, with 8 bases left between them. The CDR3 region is CASSLTSNEKLFF. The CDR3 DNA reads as TGTGCCAGCAGTTTGACTAGCAATGAAAAACTGTTTTTT.

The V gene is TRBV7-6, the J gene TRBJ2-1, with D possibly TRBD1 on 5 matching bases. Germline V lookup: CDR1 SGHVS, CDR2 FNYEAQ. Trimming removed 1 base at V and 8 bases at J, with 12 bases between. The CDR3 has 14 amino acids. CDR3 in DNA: TGTGCCAGCAGCTTAGATGCTAGGGGCGATGAGCAGTTCTTC. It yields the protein CASSLDARGDEQFF.